One and the same sample provided the 3 T cell receptor beta chains below, sequenced in a study of shared clonotypes between healthy human individuals. Positive CCR7 selection of CD45RO-negative cells yielded the naive CD8 cells, and terminally differentiated effector memory CD45RA+ cells were excluded. Clones were read by immunoSEQ multiplex PCR, and TCRdb kept only the in-frame ones, dropping some. Among some 2.1 million clones listed, just over 90% were seen once. Sequences were obtained from naive CD8+ T cells from PBMCs. These receptors were taken from a man younger than 30 in good health. Some clones in this sample may be carry-over from other donors' samples.

The V and J genes are TRBV7-9 and TRBJ1-1, with a tentative D call TRBD1 (6 bases). The germline V gene encodes CDR1 SEHNR and CDR2 FQNEAQ (reference sequence). The ends were cut back, 5 bases at V and 6 bases at J, with 13 bases in the middle. The CDR3 runs 13 residues. The DNA for the CDR3 is TGTGCCAGCAGCCACTGGGGGGGCCCTGAAGCTTTCTTT. This encodes CASSHWGGPEAFF.

The chain employs TRBV28 and TRBJ1-5; tentatively, D is TRBD1 (6 bases). The V gene's germline CDR1 is MDHEN and CDR2 SYDVKM. The CDR3 covers 15 residues. V was shortened by 0 bases and J by 6 bases, with 12 bases between the two germline ends. The CDR3 coding sequence is TGTGCCAGCAGTTTATGGCAGGGGAGTTCTCAGCCCCAGCATTTT. Translating gives CASSLWQGSSQPQHF.

This clone was counted a few times. The V gene is TRBV7-9, the J gene TRBJ2-3; TRBD2 is a possible D gene (5 bases). Trimming pared 1 base from V and 4 bases from J, leaving 12 bases between. Germline V CDR1 and CDR2: SEHNR, FQNEAQ (reference sequence). The CDR3 sequence is 15 residues long. This chain's CDR3 is CASSLVLRGSDTQYF. The CDR3 DNA sequence: TGTGCCAGCAGCTTAGTGCTCCGAGGGTCAGATACGCAGTATTTT.